The sequence of this TCR beta chain was determined in a study of shared T cell receptors in the human thymus. Only in-frame clones appear in the TCRdb table, and some are missing; sequencing was by immunoSEQ multiplex PCR. The sample records roughly 660,000 clones, 88% being singletons. These data were likewise used in another study, on human thymus T cells. That paper adds: Resections obtained during corrective heart surgery supplied the thymus tissue.

The sequencing input was thymocytes. This receptor was taken from a boy under two years old with a congenital heart defect.

CDR3 in DNA: TGTGCCGGTGGGACAGCATACAATGAGCAGTTCTTC. Its protein product is CAGGTAYNEQFF. The chain uses TRBV2 and TRBJ2-1; 7 bases are a match to TRBD1. Germline V CDR1 and CDR2: SNHLY, FYNNEI. V shed 11 bases and J 4 bases; nucleotides not matched to a gene: 5. The CDR3 runs to 12 residues.